This TCR beta chain is drawn from a study of shared clonotypes between healthy human individuals. Researchers partitioned CD4+ cells into CD45RA+ naive and CD45RA-negative memory subsets. V lost 5 bases, J lost 6 bases, and 10 bases stayed unmatched. CDR1 is LGHNA and CDR2 is YNFKEQ in the germline V gene. The CDR3 runs to 15 residues. General study results and limits: Naive subsets tended to show greater estimated richness than memory subsets. Few donors limited the genetic and exposure-history diversity represented.

The method was immunoSEQ multiplex PCR; TCRdb's version includes in-frame clones alone and lacks a portion of them. The table lists 2,500,000 or so clones, approximately 93% of them singletons, with 0.36% in the top ten. Turning to this clone: Antigen specificity is unknown.

The genes are TRBV4-2 and TRBJ2-1; 7 nucleotides match TRBD2. The source is a man in his late teens or twenties in good health. Some clones in this sample may be carry-over from other donors' samples. Sequencing was done on a sample of naive CD4+ T cells from PBMCs. This sample's subset: CD45RA+ positively selected. The CDR3 here is CASSLAGGDPNEQFF. The CDR3 nucleotides are TGTGCCAGCAGCTTAGCGGGTGGCGACCCCAATGAGCAGTTCTTC.